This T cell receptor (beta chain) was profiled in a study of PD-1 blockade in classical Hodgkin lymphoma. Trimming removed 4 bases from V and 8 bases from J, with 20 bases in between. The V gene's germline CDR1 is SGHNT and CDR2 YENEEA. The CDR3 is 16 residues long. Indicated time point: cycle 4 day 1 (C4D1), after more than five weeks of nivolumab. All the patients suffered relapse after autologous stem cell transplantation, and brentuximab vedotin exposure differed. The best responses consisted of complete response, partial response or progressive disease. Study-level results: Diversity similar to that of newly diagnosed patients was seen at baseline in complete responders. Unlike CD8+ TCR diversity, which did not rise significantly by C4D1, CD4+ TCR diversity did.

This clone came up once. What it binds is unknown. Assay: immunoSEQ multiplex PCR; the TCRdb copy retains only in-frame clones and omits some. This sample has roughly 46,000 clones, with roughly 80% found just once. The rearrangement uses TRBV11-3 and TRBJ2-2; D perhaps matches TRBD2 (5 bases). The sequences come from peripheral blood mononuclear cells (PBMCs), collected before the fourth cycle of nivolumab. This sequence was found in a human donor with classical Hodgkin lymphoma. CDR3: CASSSYDWTREGELFF. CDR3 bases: TGTGCCAGCAGCTCTTACGACTGGACCCGGGAAGGGGAGCTGTTTTTT. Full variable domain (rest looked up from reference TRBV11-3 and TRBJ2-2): EAGVVQSPRYKIIEKKQPVAFWCNPISGHNTLYWYLQNLGQGPELLIRYENEEAVDDSQLPKDRFSAERLKGVDSTLKIQPAELGDSAVYLCASSSYDWTREGELFFGEGSRLTVL.